This T cell receptor (beta chain) was observed in a study of breast tumors, draining lymph nodes, adjacent tissues. General study results and limits: Tumor repertoires ranked between lymph nodes and nontumor tissue in diversity, with V and J gene preferences. The data were judged consistent with most tumor T cells coming from lymph node and expanding in tumor.

This clonotype was found many times. The antigen remains undetermined. MiXCR, applied by TCRdb to the multiplex PCR reads, yields one record per CDR3 protein. The sample lists around 25,000 distinct CDR3 sequences, approximately 20% occurring once. Specimen: breast tumor tissue. This TCR was sampled from a female donor with breast cancer. Some clones in this sample may be carry-over from other donors' samples.

The DNA of the CDR3 is TGTGCCAGCAGTGAGGTGGGGGCTGGCTACACCTTC. Protein: CASSEVGAGYTF. The chain is built from TRBV2 and TRBJ1-2, with a weak D call TRBD1 (6 bases). V lost 3 bases to trimming and J lost 7 bases, with 9 bases between them. CDR3 size: 12 residues. Per germline, CDR1 SNHLY and CDR2 FYNNEI.